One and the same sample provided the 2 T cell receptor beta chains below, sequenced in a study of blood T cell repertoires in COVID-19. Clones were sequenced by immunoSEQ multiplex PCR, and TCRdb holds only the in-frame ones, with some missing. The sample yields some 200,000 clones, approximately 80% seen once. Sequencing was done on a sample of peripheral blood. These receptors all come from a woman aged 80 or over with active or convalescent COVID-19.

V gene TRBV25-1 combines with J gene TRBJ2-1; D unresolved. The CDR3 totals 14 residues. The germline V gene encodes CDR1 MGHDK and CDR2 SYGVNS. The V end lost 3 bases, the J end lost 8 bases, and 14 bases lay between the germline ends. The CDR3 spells CASSDPLDLHEQFF. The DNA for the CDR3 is TGTGCCAGCAGTGACCCTCTAGATCTGCATGAGCAGTTCTTC.

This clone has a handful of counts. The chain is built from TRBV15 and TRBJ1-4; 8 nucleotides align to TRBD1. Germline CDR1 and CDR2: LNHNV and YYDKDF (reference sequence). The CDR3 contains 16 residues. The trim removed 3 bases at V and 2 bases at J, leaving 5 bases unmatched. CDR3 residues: CATSSGRDRTNEKLFF. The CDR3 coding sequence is TGTGCCACCAGCAGCGGCCGGGACAGGACTAATGAAAAACTGTTTTTT.